Below, 32 T cell receptor beta chains from the same sample are listed, as sequenced in a study of cytotoxic CD8 clonotypes in ibrutinib-treated CLL. Sequencing used immunoSEQ multiplex PCR; TCRdb keeps in-frame clones, though not all of them. Of 150,000 to 200,000 clones listed, roughly 88% are singletons. Specimen: PBMCs, collected at disease progression, from a patient treated with ibrutinib. Receptors originate from a human donor with chronic lymphocytic leukemia.

The chain couples TRBV7-9 to TRBJ2-7; possibly TRBD1 for D (5 bases). V gave up 3 bases and J gave up 3 bases, with 18 bases separating them. CDR1 is SEHNR, CDR2 FQNEAQ, per germline (reference sequence). The CDR3 runs 16 residues. The CDR3 DNA reads as TGTGCCAGCAGCTTGAGTAGGACGGCGGACATCTACGAGCAGTACTTC. It codes for CASSLSRTADIYEQYF.

The chain employs TRBV30 and TRBJ2-1; a weak D match, TRBD2 (5 bases). The germline V gene encodes CDR1 GTSNPN and CDR2 SVGIG (reference sequence). CDR3 size: 15 residues. With 1 base removed from V and 15 bases from J, the gap between germline ends came to 25 bases. The CDR3 nucleotides read TGTGCCTGGAGTGGGGGAGACACCCACGGGGATTTAGGGTTCTTC. It codes for CAWSGGDTHGDLGFF.

The chain links TRBV4-1 to TRBJ2-3; D might be TRBD1 (5 bases). This CDR3 spans 17 amino acids. Looked up from germline, CDR1 is MGHRA and CDR2 is YSYEKL. V was cut by 2 bases and J by 3 bases, with 18 bases left in between. CDR3 sequence (DNA): TGCGCCAGCAGCCAAACCAGGGATCCCAGCTCAACAGATACGCAGTATTTT. Translating it yields CASSQTRDPSSTDTQYF.

CDR3 DNA: TGTGCCACCAGCAGGGGGCGAGCAGGGGATCAGCCCCAGCATTTT. This translates into CATSRGRAGDQPQHF. The chain has TRBV15 and TRBJ1-5; possibly TRBD1 for D (6 bases). Trimming pared 3 bases from V and 5 bases from J, leaving 14 bases between. The CDR3 is 15 residues long. CDR1 is LNHNV, CDR2 YYDKDF, per germline (reference sequence). Complete variable domain (other parts from reference TRBV15 and TRBJ1-5): DAMVIQNPRYQVTQFGKPVTLSCSQTLNHNVMYWYQQKSSQAPKLLFHYYDKDFNNEADTPDNFQSRRPNTSFCFLDIRSPGLGDTAMYLCATSRGRAGDQPQHFGDGTRLSIL.

The V and J genes are TRBV19 and TRBJ1-2; TRBD1 matches at 7 bases. This CDR3 has 18 amino acids. Per the germline V gene, CDR1 is LNHDA and CDR2 is SQIVND (reference sequence). With V trimmed by 4 bases and J by 0 bases, 14 bases remained unmatched. CDR3 region: CASSRAQDGTASNYGYTF. CDR3 coding DNA: TGTGCCAGTAGTAGGGCCCAAGACGGGACAGCTTCTAACTATGGCTACACCTTC. Supplemented by reference TRBV19 and TRBJ1-2, the full variable domain reads DGGITQSPKYLFRKEGQNVTLSCEQNLNHDAMYWYRQDPGQGLRLIYYSQIVNDFQKGDIAEGYSVSREKKESFPLTVTSAQKNPTAFYLCASSRAQDGTASNYGYTFGSGTRLTVV.

J is TRBJ1-1 and V is TRBV6-5, with D possibly being TRBD1 (5 bases). The CDR3 has 13 amino acids. Deletions cut 6 bases from V and 0 bases from J, with 8 bases between. Germline V gene sequence: CDR1 MNHEY, CDR2 SVGAGI. This chain's CDR3 is CASSRRVNTEAFF. The CDR3 DNA sequence: TGTGCCAGCAGCCGCAGGGTGAACACTGAAGCTTTCTTT.

This clone was seen a single time. The chain couples TRBV7-3 to TRBJ2-5, with no clear D. V lost 5 bases and J 4 bases, leaving 11 bases between the germline ends. The CDR3 totals 13 residues. Germline V gene sequence: CDR1 SGHTA, CDR2 FQGTGA. CDR3 sequence reads: CASSPPERETQYF. The CDR3 DNA reads as TGTGCCAGCAGCCCACCAGAAAGAGAGACCCAGTACTTC.

The chain uses TRBV9 and TRBJ2-1; D gene uncertain. Trimming took 4 bases from V and 8 from J, leaving 7 bases between them. CDR3 length: 11 residues. Per germline, CDR1 SGDLS and CDR2 YYNGEE. CDR3 region: CASSQTDEQFF. The CDR3 DNA reads as TGTGCCAGCAGCCAGACGGATGAGCAGTTCTTC.

This chain connects TRBV4-2 to TRBJ2-7; the match to TRBD2 covers 15 bases. Trimming at V came to 1 base and at J to 1 base, leaving 8 bases not matched to a gene. The CDR3 is 19 residues long. Germline-derived CDR1 and CDR2 are LGHNA and YNFKEQ. Here the CDR3 reads CASSQGLGLAGGISYEQYF. CDR3 sequence (DNA): TGTGCCAGCAGCCAAGGGTTGGGACTAGCGGGAGGAATTTCCTACGAGCAGTACTTC.

The chain joins TRBV19 to TRBJ1-4; 11 bases align to TRBD1. Germline V gene lookup returns CDR1 LNHDA and CDR2 SQIVND (reference sequence). The junction had 7 bases not matched to a gene; V was cut back by 2 bases and J by 8 bases. The CDR3 covers 16 residues. The CDR3 protein is CASSIRAGTGGEKLFF. In nucleotides, the CDR3 is TGTGCCAGTAGTATAAGGGCCGGGACAGGGGGAGAAAAACTGTTTTTT.

The J gene is TRBJ2-1, the V gene TRBV6-1; 9 nucleotides agree with TRBD1. The germline V gene has CDR1 MNHNS and CDR2 SASEGT. The CDR3 is 15 amino acids. Unmatched junction bases numbered 6, after V lost 5 bases and J lost 4 bases. In nucleotides, the CDR3 is TGTGCCAGCAGTCCCCGGGACAGGGTTTACAATGAGCAGTTCTTC. This codes for CASSPRDRVYNEQFF.

The genes are TRBV2 and TRBJ2-5; possibly TRBD1 for D (6 bases). V shed 7 bases and J shed 0 bases, with 12 bases lying between them. Germline CDR1 reads SNHLY; CDR2 reads FYNNEI. CDR3 size: 14 residues. Written as DNA, the CDR3 is TGTGCCAGCACCACAGACAGGTACCAAGAGACCCAGTACTTC. Its translation is CASTTDRYQETQYF. Drawing the rest from reference TRBV2 and TRBJ2-5, the complete variable domain is EPEVTQTPSHQVTQMGQEVILRCVPISNHLYFYWYRQILGQKVEFLVSFYNNEISEKSEIFDDQFSVERPDGSNFTLKIRSTKLEDSAMYFCASTTDRYQETQYFGPGTRLLVL.

The chain joins TRBV19 to TRBJ1-1; D unresolved. Trimming stripped 7 bases from V and 3 bases from J, with 9 bases between. The V gene's germline CDR1 is LNHDA and CDR2 SQIVND (reference sequence). The CDR3 consists of 12 residues. CDR3 sequence: CASTRSDTEAFF. The CDR3 bases are TGTGCCAGTACGAGGTCCGACACTGAAGCTTTCTTT.

As for this clone: This same CDR3 is encoded by further DNA sequences in the sample. V usage is TRBV5-1 and J usage is TRBJ2-5, with D unresolved. Trimming removed 1 base from V and 4 bases from J, with 5 bases in between. The CDR3 spans 12 residues. The V gene's germline CDR1 is SGHRS and CDR2 YFSETQ. The CDR3 region is CASSLLGETQYF. CDR3 DNA: TGCGCCAGCAGCTTGCTAGGAGAGACCCAGTACTTC.

This chain uses TRBV14 with TRBJ2-1; TRBD2 aligns across 12 bases. CDR3 length: 18 residues. V lost 4 bases, J lost 0 bases, and 7 bases stayed unmatched. Germline V CDR1 and CDR2: SGHDN, FVKESK. The CDR3 DNA follows: TGTGCCAGCAGCCCGGGACTAGCGGGCTCCAGCTCCTACAATGAGCAGTTCTTC. This sequence encodes CASSPGLAGSSSYNEQFF.

The V gene is TRBV10-3, the J gene TRBJ2-1, with TRBD2 matching over 8 bases. The junction had 5 bases not matched to a gene; V was cut back by 9 bases and J by 4 bases. The CDR3 runs to 13 residues. CDR1 ENHRY and CDR2 SYGVKD come from the germline V gene. The CDR3 is CAITSGEYNEQFF. The CDR3 nucleotides are TGTGCCATAACTAGCGGAGAATACAATGAGCAGTTCTTC.

The V call is TRBV12-2, the J call TRBJ2-4; the tabulated D call, TRBD2, remains unverified against the DNA. TRBV12-2 has pseudogene status. The CDR3 totals 19 residues. CDR3 nucleotides: TGTGCAAGTCGCCCGAGGACTAGCGGGAGGGCCTCAGGCAAAAACATTCAGTACTTC. This encodes CASRPRTSGRASGKNIQYF.

The rearrangement joins TRBV14 to TRBJ2-1; 8 bases fit TRBD2. J gave up 5 bases and V 0 bases, and 9 bases lay outside the gene matches. This CDR3 is 17 amino acids long. Germline V gene data show CDR1 as SGHDN and CDR2 as FVKESK. CDR3 DNA: TGTGCCAGCAGCCAAGATTGGGCGGGAGGATCTAACAATGAGCAGTTCTTC. This translates into CASSQDWAGGSNNEQFF.

This sequence joins TRBV7-6 and TRBJ2-1; 7 bases align to TRBD2. The CDR3 totals 13 residues. Germline values: CDR1 SGHVS, CDR2 FNYEAQ. V lost 5 bases to trimming and J lost 10 bases; unmatched junction nucleotides: 8. In DNA, the CDR3 is TGTGCCAGCAGCCTTACTAGCGTCTTGGAGCAGTTCTTC. Protein product: CASSLTSVLEQFF.

The rearrangement links TRBV5-6 to TRBJ1-1; D perhaps matches TRBD1 (6 bases). The V end was cut by 6 bases, the J end by 3 bases, with 15 bases between. Germline CDR1 SGHDT, CDR2 YYEEEE. CDR3 size: 14 residues. The CDR3 spells CASTPNRVDTEAFF. The CDR3 bases are TGTGCCAGCACCCCCAACAGGGTCGACACTGAAGCTTTCTTT.

The CDR3 coding sequence is TGTGCCAGCAGTTTCGGAGCTTATGGCTACACCTTC. This sequence encodes CASSFGAYGYTF. The chain combines TRBV6-5 with TRBJ1-2; the D is unclear. CDR1 and CDR2 from the germline V gene are MNHEY and SVGAGI. The CDR3 extends over 12 amino acids. V shed 4 bases and J shed 5 bases, with 8 bases lying between them.

Only one count was recorded for this clone. The J gene is TRBJ2-7, the V gene TRBV11-3; TRBD1 aligns across 7 bases. CDR1 SGHNT and CDR2 YENEEA come from the germline V gene. V lost 7 bases to trimming and J lost 0 bases; unmatched junction nucleotides: 6. The CDR3 covers 14 residues. The CDR3 bases are TGTGCCAGCACGAGACAGGGCTACTCCTACGAGCAGTACTTC. Encoded protein: CASTRQGYSYEQYF.

This clone came up once. The gene calls are TRBV9 and TRBJ2-2; 13 nucleotides agree with TRBD2. V gave up 3 bases and J gave up 13 bases; unmatched junction bases: 9. The CDR3 sequence is 15 residues long. CDR1 and CDR2 from the germline V gene are SGDLS and YYNGEE. This CDR3 is CASSESGLAGEGLFF. CDR3 nucleotide sequence: TGTGCCAGCAGCGAGAGTGGACTAGCGGGAGAGGGGCTGTTTTTT. The variable domain in full, with the rest retrieved from reference TRBV9 and TRBJ2-2, is DSGVTQTPKHLITATGQRVTLRCSPRSGDLSVYWYQQSLDQGLQFLIQYYNGEERAKGNILERFSAQQFPDLHSELNLSSLELGDSALYFCASSESGLAGEGLFFGEGSRLTVL.

The V call is TRBV27, the J call TRBJ2-7; the D gene is possibly TRBD1 (6 bases). The ends were cut back, 6 bases at V and 4 bases at J, with 22 bases in the middle. From germline, CDR1 is MNHEY and CDR2 SMNVEV (reference sequence). The CDR3 has 16 amino acids. The CDR3 coding sequence is TGTGCCAGCAGCCCCACAGGGACCACTAGACTTTACGAGCAGTACTTC. It yields the protein CASSPTGTTRLYEQYF.

The V and J genes are TRBV7-2 and TRBJ2-5; 9 bases match TRBD2. The CDR3 runs 15 residues. V gave up 1 base and J gave up 2 bases; unmatched junction bases: 2. Germline CDR1 SGHTA, CDR2 FQGNSA. DNA of the CDR3: TGTGCCAGCAGCTTAGAGCGGGAGGTACAAGAGACCCAGTACTTC. It is translated as CASSLEREVQETQYF.

The J gene is TRBJ2-5, the V gene TRBV7-3; possibly TRBD2 for D (5 bases). Germline CDR1 and CDR2: SGHTA and FQGTGA. Trimming took 5 bases from V and 4 from J, leaving 11 bases between them. This CDR3 spans 13 amino acids. CDR3 region: CASSPKEAETQYF. CDR3 sequence (DNA): TGTGCCAGCAGCCCGAAGGAGGCAGAGACCCAGTACTTC.

V usage is TRBV19 and J usage is TRBJ1-5; D is uncertain. The length of the CDR3 is 16 residues. Germline-derived CDR1 and CDR2 are LNHDA and SQIVND (reference sequence). The V and J ends lost 1 base and 0 bases respectively, with 10 bases between them. Here the CDR3 DNA reads TGTGCCAGTAGTATAGGGCAGACGAATAGCAATCAGCCCCAGCATTTT. This gives the protein CASSIGQTNSNQPQHF.

The rearrangement uses TRBV5-1 and TRBJ2-1; 10 bases are a match to TRBD2. V lost 5 bases to trimming and J lost 2 bases; unmatched junction nucleotides: 7. Germline V gives CDR1 SGHRS, CDR2 YFSETQ. The CDR3 has 16 residues. Written as DNA, the CDR3 is TGCGCCAGCAGTTCTAGCGGGAGTTTCCCCTACAATGAGCAGTTCTTC. Translating it yields CASSSSGSFPYNEQFF.

The chain combines TRBV10-3 with TRBJ1-2; 8 nucleotides agree with TRBD1. Per the germline V gene, CDR1 is ENHRY and CDR2 is SYGVKD. The trim removed 8 bases at V and 2 bases at J, leaving 13 bases unmatched. The CDR3 extends over 16 amino acids. This chain's CDR3 is CAISYATGGKNYGYTF. CDR3 DNA: TGTGCCATCTCCTACGCTACAGGGGGTAAGAACTATGGCTACACCTTC.

This clone occurred once. This chain links TRBV29-1 with TRBJ1-2, with 7 bases matching TRBD1. Germline V gene lookup returns CDR1 SQVTM and CDR2 ANQGSEA. The V and J ends lost 3 bases and 8 bases, in that order; junction bases with no gene match: 12. This CDR3 is 14 amino acids long. As DNA, the CDR3 is TGCAGCGTTGAGGGATCCCGACAGGGTCGGGGCTACACCTTC. As protein: CSVEGSRQGRGYTF. Drawing the rest from reference TRBV29-1 and TRBJ1-2, the complete variable domain is SAVISQKPSRDICQRGTSLTIQCQVDSQVTMMFWYRQQPGQSLTLIATANQGSEATYESGFVIDKFPISRPNLTFSTLTVSNMSPEDSSIYLCSVEGSRQGRGYTFGSGTRLTVV.

This clone was observed a single time. The chain combines TRBV7-2 with TRBJ1-3; D is unresolved. The ends were cut back, 5 bases at V and 1 base at J, with 6 bases in the middle. CDR1 and CDR2 from the germline V gene are SGHTA and FQGNSA. CDR3 length: 13 residues. This CDR3 is CASSVHSGNTIYF. DNA of the CDR3: TGTGCCAGCAGCGTCCATTCTGGAAACACCATATATTTT. The full variable domain, rest sourced from reference TRBV7-2 and TRBJ1-3, is GAGVSQSPSNKVTEKGKDVELRCDPISGHTALYWYRQSLGQGLEFLIYFQGNSAPDKSGLPSDRFSAERTGGSVSTLTIQRTQQEDSAVYLCASSVHSGNTIYFGEGSWLTVV.

This clone has just a few counts. The V call is TRBV29-1, the J call TRBJ2-5; TRBD1 matches 10 bases. CDR3 length: 13 amino acids. The germline V gene encodes CDR1 SQVTM and CDR2 ANQGSEA. The V segment lost 3 bases and the J segment 5 bases; nucleotides outside the gene matches: 3. The CDR3 DNA sequence: TGCAGCGTTGAGGGACAGGGGATCGAGACCCAGTACTTC. Translating it yields CSVEGQGIETQYF. Complete variable domain (other parts from reference TRBV29-1 and TRBJ2-5): SAVISQKPSRDICQRGTSLTIQCQVDSQVTMMFWYRQQPGQSLTLIATANQGSEATYESGFVIDKFPISRPNLTFSTLTVSNMSPEDSSIYLCSVEGQGIETQYFGPGTRLLVL.